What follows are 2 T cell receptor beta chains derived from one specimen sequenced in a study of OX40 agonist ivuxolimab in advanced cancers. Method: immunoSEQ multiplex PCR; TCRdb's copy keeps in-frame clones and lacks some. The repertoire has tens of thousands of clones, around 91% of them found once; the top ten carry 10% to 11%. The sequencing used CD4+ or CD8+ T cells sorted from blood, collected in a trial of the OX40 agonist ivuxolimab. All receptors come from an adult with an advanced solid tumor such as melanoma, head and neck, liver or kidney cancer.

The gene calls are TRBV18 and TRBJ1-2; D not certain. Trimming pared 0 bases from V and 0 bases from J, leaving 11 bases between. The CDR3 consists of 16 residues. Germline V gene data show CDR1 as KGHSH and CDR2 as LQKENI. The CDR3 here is CASSPPGSQANYGYTF. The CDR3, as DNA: TGTGCCAGCTCACCACCGGGCAGTCAAGCTAACTATGGCTACACCTTC.

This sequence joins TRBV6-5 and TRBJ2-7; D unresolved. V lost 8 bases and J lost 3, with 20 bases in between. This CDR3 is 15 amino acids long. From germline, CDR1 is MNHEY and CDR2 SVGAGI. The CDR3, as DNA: TGTGCCAGCTGTAAGGGTCACTCGGCCAGCTACGAGCAGTACTTC. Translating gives CASCKGHSASYEQYF.